A single sample is the source of the 12 T cell receptor beta chains below, sequenced in a study of human T cells and chemical hapten exposure. The sample's time point: patch test 3, about 24 weeks after DPC sensitization. Noted treatment: therapeutic diphenylcyclopropenone sensitization with weekly scalp DPC. From the RACE reads, TCRdb called clonotypes with MiXCR, one entry per CDR3 protein. Here the sample spans 190,000 or so distinct CDR3 sequences, under 25% being singletons. Material: whole blood, obtained in connection with sensitization to the hapten diphenylcyclopropenone (DPC). The receptors shown here come from a woman between 40 and 55 years old with alopecia areata. Some clones in this sample may be carry-over from other donors' samples.

The chain combines TRBV4-2 with TRBJ1-3; TRBD1 matches at 7 bases. After removal of 1 base from V and 4 bases from J, the junction contained 7 bases not matched to a gene. This CDR3 region has 16 residues. CDR1 is LGHNA, CDR2 YNFKEQ, per germline. CDR3 coding DNA: TGTGCCAGCAGCCAAGTCGACGGGACAGCAGGAAACACCATATATTTT. It encodes CASSQVDGTAGNTIYF.

V and J are TRBV29-1 and TRBJ2-5; 10 nucleotides line up with TRBD1. The V gene's germline CDR1 is SQVTM and CDR2 ANQGSEA. The CDR3 loop spans 15 amino acids. V trimming: 7 bases; J trimming: 1 base; junction bases outside the gene matches: 9. This CDR3 is CSAPNRDRGQETQYF. The DNA for the CDR3 is TGCAGCGCCCCAAACCGGGACAGGGGCCAAGAGACCCAGTACTTC.

The chain combines TRBV28 with TRBJ2-7; 7 positions match TRBD2. This CDR3 contains 14 residues. Looked up from germline, CDR1 is MDHEN and CDR2 is SYDVKM. The trim removed 2 bases at V and 6 bases at J, leaving 7 bases unmatched. The CDR3 here is CASSLAGVLREQYF. CDR3 DNA sequence: TGTGCCAGCAGTTTAGCGGGGGTCCTCCGCGAGCAGTACTTC. The variable domain in full, with the rest retrieved from reference TRBV28 and TRBJ2-7, is DVKVTQSSRYLVKRTGEKVFLECVQDMDHENMFWYRQDPGLGLRLIYFSYDVKMKEKGDIPEGYSVSREKKERFSLILESASTNQTSMYLCASSLAGVLREQYFGPGTRLTVT.

This clonotype was counted between two and nine times. V gene TRBV3-1 combines with J gene TRBJ2-3, with 9 bases matching TRBD1. V lost 2 bases and J lost 4; bases outside the gene matches: 7. The CDR3 runs to 16 residues. Germline V gene lookup returns CDR1 LGHDT and CDR2 YNNKEL (reference sequence). CDR3 protein: CASSQPTGGIADTQYF. CDR3 DNA sequence: TGTGCCAGCAGCCAACCGACAGGGGGAATCGCAGATACGCAGTATTTT.

The rearrangement joins TRBV29-1 to TRBJ2-7; D possibly corresponds to TRBD1 (6 bases). Deletions cut 5 bases from V and 0 bases from J, with 14 bases between. Germline CDR1 reads SQVTM; CDR2 reads ANQGSEA. The CDR3 sequence is 14 residues long. The CDR3 spells CSVSRDTSSYEQYF. The CDR3 coding sequence is TGCAGCGTTTCCCGGGACACGAGCTCCTACGAGCAGTACTTC.

The chain carries TRBV4-2 and TRBJ2-2; tentative D call: TRBD1 (6 bases). This CDR3 region has 16 residues. The V end lost 6 bases, the J end lost 2 bases, and 16 bases lay between the germline ends. The germline gives CDR1 LGHNA, CDR2 YNFKEQ. CDR3 DNA sequence: TGTGCCAGCAGTCGCTCCCAGGGGCCAAACACCGGGGAGCTGTTTTTT. This encodes CASSRSQGPNTGELFF.

This chain connects TRBV20-1 to TRBJ2-7, with 10 bases lining up with TRBD1. There are 13 residues in the CDR3. V gave up 1 base and J gave up 6 bases; unmatched junction bases: 3. CDR1 is DFQATT and CDR2 is SNEGSKA in the germline V gene (reference sequence). The CDR3 is CSARAGTGVEQYF. In DNA form, the CDR3 reads TGCAGTGCTAGAGCCGGGACAGGGGTCGAGCAGTACTTC.

This chain connects TRBV21-1 to TRBJ1-6. TRBV21-1 is annotated as a pseudogene. The CDR3 is made up of 13 amino acids. The CDR3 here is CASSGLFTSPLHF. The CDR3 DNA follows: TGTGCCAGCAGCGGATTGTTTACTTCACCCCTCCACTTT.

This clonotype has ten or more counts. The V and J genes are TRBV7-2 and TRBJ2-5, with 10 bases lining up with TRBD1. V shed 4 bases, J shed 4 bases, and the junction held 3 bases outside the gene matches. The CDR3 is 14 residues long. CDR1 SGHTA and CDR2 FQGNSA come from the germline V gene. CDR3 in DNA: TGTGCCAGCAGCTCGGACAGGGGGAGAGAGACCCAGTACTTC. It translates to CASSSDRGRETQYF.

This clonotype occurred a few times. The chain's CDR3 is CASRSRTSGRAGSYNEQFF. As DNA, the CDR3 is TGTGCCAGCAGATCCAGGACTAGCGGGAGGGCGGGATCCTACAATGAGCAGTTCTTC. This chain connects TRBV27 to TRBJ2-1; 15 bases fit TRBD2. The germline gives CDR1 MNHEY, CDR2 SMNVEV (reference sequence). The V gene end was trimmed by 6 bases and the J gene end by 1 base; junction bases not matched to a gene: 10. The CDR3 is 19 amino acids.

The CDR3 sequence: CASSAQPNTGELFF. The CDR3 nucleotides read TGTGCCAGCAGTGCTCAGCCGAACACCGGGGAGCTGTTTTTT. The chain couples TRBV6-4 to TRBJ2-2; D not resolved. V was trimmed by 4 bases and J by 0 bases, leaving 6 bases between them. This CDR3 is 14 amino acids long. The germline V gene has CDR1 MRHNA and CDR2 SNTAGT.

This chain links TRBV20-1 with TRBJ2-7; D gene unclear. The CDR3 extends over 11 amino acids. Trimming took 0 bases from V and 6 from J, leaving 6 bases between them. Germline assignment: CDR1 DFQATT and CDR2 SNEGSKA (reference sequence). This CDR3 is CSARDLTEQYF. The CDR3 DNA follows: TGCAGTGCTAGAGATCTCACCGAGCAGTACTTC.